This T cell receptor beta chain is drawn from a study of CD8 T cells in ankylosing spondylitis. TCRdb redid the calling of the 5' RACE reads with MiXCR, one entry per CDR3 protein. The sample has 200,000 to 250,000 distinct CDR3 sequences, around 24% seen once; the top ten hold 6.6%. General study points: Matched synovial fluid from ankylosing spondylitis patients was reported to be enriched for disease-linked clones. A number of the motif variants had already been described in reactive arthritis synovial fluid and blood.

The CDR3 consists of 15 residues. With 4 bases clipped from V and 4 bases from J, the junction kept 5 bases outside the gene matches. Germline loops: CDR1 DFQATT, CDR2 SNEGSKA (reference sequence). Comment on this clonotype: The antigen remains unidentified.

This TCR derives from a male donor with ankylosing spondylitis or in good health (not recorded which). The sequenced sample was blood, either unsorted or a sorted T cell fraction (not recorded which). The rearrangement links TRBV20-1 to TRBJ2-1, with 12 bases matching TRBD2. The CDR3 DNA sequence: TGCAGTGCTATTCCCGGGACTAGCGGGTACAATGAGCAGTTCTTC. The encoded protein is CSAIPGTSGYNEQFF.